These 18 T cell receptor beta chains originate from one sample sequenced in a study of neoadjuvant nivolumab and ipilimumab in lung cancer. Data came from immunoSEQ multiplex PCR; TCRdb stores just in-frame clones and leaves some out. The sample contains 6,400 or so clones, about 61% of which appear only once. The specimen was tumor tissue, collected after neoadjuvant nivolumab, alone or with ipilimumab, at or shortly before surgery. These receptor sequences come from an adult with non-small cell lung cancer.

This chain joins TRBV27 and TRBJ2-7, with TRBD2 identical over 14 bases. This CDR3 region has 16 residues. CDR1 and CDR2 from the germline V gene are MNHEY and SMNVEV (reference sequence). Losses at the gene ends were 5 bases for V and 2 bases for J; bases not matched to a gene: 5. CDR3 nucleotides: TGTGCCAGCAGTCCGGGACTAGCGGGAGTCCCCTACGAGCAGTACTTC. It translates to CASSPGLAGVPYEQYF.

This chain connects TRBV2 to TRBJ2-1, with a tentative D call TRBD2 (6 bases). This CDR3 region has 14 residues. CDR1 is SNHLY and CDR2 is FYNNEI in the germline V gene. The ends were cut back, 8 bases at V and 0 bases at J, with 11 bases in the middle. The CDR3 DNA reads TGTGCCAGCTCCCCGGACTACTCCTACAATGAGCAGTTCTTC. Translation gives CASSPDYSYNEQFF. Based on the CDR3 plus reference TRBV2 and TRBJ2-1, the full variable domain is EPEVTQTPSHQVTQMGQEVILRCVPISNHLYFYWYRQILGQKVEFLVSFYNNEISEKSEIFDDQFSVERPDGSNFTLKIRSTKLEDSAMYFCASSPDYSYNEQFFGPGTRLTVL.

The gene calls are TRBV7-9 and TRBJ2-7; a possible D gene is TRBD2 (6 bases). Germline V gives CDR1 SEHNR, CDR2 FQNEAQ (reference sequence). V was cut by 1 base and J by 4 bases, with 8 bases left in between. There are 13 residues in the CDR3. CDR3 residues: CASSLVAGYEQYF. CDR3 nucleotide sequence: TGTGCCAGCAGCTTAGTGGCGGGGTACGAGCAGTACTTC. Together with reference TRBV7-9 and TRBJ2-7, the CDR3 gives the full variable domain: DTGVSQNPRHKITKRGQNVTFRCDPISEHNRLYWYRQTLGQGPEFLTYFQNEAQLEKSRLLSDRFSAERPKGSFSTLEIQRTEQGDSAMYLCASSLVAGYEQYFGPGTRLTVT.

The CDR3 is CASSLQGVSYGYTF. In DNA form, the CDR3 reads TGTGCCAGCAGCTTACAGGGCGTTTCGTATGGCTACACCTTC. The V and J genes are TRBV7-9 and TRBJ1-2, with D tentatively TRBD1 (5 bases). CDR1 is SEHNR and CDR2 is FQNEAQ in the germline V gene (reference sequence). The V end was cut by 2 bases, the J end by 5 bases, with 12 bases between. This CDR3 region has 14 residues.

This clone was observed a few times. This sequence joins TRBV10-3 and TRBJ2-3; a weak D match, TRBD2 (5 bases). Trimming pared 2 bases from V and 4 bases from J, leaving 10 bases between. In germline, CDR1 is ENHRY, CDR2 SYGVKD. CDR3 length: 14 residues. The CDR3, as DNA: TGTGCCATCAGTGAGCCGGACTTATCAGATACGCAGTATTTT. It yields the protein CAISEPDLSDTQYF.

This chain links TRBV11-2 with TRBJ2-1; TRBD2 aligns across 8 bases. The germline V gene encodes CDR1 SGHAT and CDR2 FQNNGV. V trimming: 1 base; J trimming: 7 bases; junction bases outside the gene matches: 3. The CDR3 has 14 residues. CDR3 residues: CASSLVSSGNEQFF. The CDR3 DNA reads TGTGCCAGCAGCTTAGTCTCTAGCGGGAATGAGCAGTTCTTC.

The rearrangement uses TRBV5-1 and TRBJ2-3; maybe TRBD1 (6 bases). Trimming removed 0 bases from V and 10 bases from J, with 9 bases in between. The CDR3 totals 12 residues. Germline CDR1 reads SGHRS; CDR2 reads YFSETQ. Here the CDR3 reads CASSLDRVAQYF. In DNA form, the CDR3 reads TGCGCCAGCAGCTTGGACAGGGTAGCGCAGTATTTT.

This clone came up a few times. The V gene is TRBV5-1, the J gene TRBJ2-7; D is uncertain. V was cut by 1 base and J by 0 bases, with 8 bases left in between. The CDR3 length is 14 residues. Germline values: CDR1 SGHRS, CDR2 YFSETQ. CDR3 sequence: CASSLQSSSYEQYF. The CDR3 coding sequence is TGCGCCAGCAGCTTGCAAAGCAGCTCCTACGAGCAGTACTTC.

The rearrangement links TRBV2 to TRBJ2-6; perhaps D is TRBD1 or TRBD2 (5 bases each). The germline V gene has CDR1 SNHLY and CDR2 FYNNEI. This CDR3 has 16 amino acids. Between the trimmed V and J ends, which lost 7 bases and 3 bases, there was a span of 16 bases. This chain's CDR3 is CASTGTPTGGANVLTF. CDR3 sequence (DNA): TGTGCCAGCACTGGGACCCCGACGGGTGGGGCCAACGTCCTGACTTTC.

CDR3 nucleotide sequence: TGCGCCAGCAGCCCAGGGACAGGATCCCACTATGGCTACACCTTC. Translating gives CASSPGTGSHYGYTF. The chain combines TRBV5-1 with TRBJ1-2; 8 bases map to TRBD1. This CDR3 is 15 amino acids long. Germline CDR1 is SGHRS and CDR2 is YFSETQ. The V gene end was trimmed by 4 bases and the J gene end by 3 bases; junction bases not matched to a gene: 8.

CDR3 sequence reads: CASSGYNEQFF. In nucleotides, the CDR3 is TGTGCCAGCAGCGGGTACAATGAGCAGTTCTTC. The genes are TRBV25-1 and TRBJ2-1; no clear D gene. This CDR3 is built from 11 residues. CDR1 MGHDK and CDR2 SYGVNS come from the germline V gene. V lost 6 bases and J 4 bases, leaving 4 bases between the germline ends. Full variable domain (missing parts from reference TRBV25-1 and TRBJ2-1): EADIYQTPRYLVIGTGKKITLECSQTMGHDKMYWYQQDPGMELHLIHYSYGVNSTEKGDLSSESTVSRIRTEHFPLTLESARPSHTSQYLCASSGYNEQFFGPGTRLTVL.

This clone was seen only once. The CDR3: CASSLARGETQYF. The CDR3 DNA sequence: TGTGCCAGCAGCCTCGCTCGGGGAGAGACCCAGTACTTC. The J gene is TRBJ2-5, the V gene TRBV7-8; TRBD2 is a possible D gene (5 bases). Germline CDR1 and CDR2: SGHVS and FQNEAQ. The CDR3 consists of 13 residues. V was trimmed by 5 bases and J by 4 bases, leaving 11 bases between them.

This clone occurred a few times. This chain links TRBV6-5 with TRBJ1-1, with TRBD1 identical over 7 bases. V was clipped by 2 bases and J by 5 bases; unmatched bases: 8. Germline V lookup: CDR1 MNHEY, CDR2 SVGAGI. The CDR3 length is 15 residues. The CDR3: CASSYRGQGGTEAFF. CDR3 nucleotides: TGTGCCAGCAGTTACCGAGGGCAGGGGGGGACTGAAGCTTTCTTT.

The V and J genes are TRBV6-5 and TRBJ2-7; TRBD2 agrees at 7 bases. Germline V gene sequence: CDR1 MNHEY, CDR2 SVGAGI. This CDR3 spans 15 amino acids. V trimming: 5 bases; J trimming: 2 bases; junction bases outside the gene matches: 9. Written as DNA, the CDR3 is TGTGCCAGCAGTATCAGCGGGGATTTGACCTACGAGCAGTACTTC. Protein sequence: CASSISGDLTYEQYF.

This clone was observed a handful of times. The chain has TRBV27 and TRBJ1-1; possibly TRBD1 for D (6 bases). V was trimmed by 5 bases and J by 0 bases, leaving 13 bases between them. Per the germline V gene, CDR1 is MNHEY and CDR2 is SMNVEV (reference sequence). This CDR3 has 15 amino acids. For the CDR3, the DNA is TGTGCCAGCAGTAGACAGGCTCAGATGAACACTGAAGCTTTCTTT. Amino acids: CASSRQAQMNTEAFF.

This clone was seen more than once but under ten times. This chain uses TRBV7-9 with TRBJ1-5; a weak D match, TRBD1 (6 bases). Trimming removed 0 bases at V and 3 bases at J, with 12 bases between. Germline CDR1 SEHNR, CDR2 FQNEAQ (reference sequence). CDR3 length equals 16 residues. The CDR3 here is CASSLALGTLNQPQHF. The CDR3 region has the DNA TGTGCCAGCAGCTTAGCCCTCGGGACACTCAATCAGCCCCAGCATTTT.

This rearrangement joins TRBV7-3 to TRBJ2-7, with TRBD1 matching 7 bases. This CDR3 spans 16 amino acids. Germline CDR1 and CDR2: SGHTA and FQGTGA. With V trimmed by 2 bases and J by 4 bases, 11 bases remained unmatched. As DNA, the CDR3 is TGTGCCAGCAGCTTAGATCCCGACAGGGCCACATACGAGCAGTACTTC. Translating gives CASSLDPDRATYEQYF.

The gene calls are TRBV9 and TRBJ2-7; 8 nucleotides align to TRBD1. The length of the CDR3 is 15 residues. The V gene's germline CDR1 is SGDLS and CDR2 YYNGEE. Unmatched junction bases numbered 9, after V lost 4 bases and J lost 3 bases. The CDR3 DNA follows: TGTGCCAGCAGCACAGGGGGACAGGCTGTCTACGAGCAGTACTTC. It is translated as CASSTGGQAVYEQYF.